This section outlines one TCR beta chain sequence together with its context. Its antigen remains unknown. Trimming shortened V by 5 bases and J by 0 bases, and 11 bases separated the two germline ends. Germline CDR1 is SGHAT and CDR2 is FQNNGV. The CDR3 extends over 14 amino acids. This sample is part of a study of T cell responses to AZD1222 COVID-19 vaccine. Turning to the study itself: Samples with a second dose at about 4 or about 12 weeks were pooled together.

Study-wide points: At 160-218 and 743-854, vaccine-associated CD4 TCRs were dominant, and they spanned spike. A rise in Spike-specific TCR breadth and depth followed two AZD1222 doses. Seropositive AZD1222 recipients at baseline numbered only five to seven.

Method: immunoSEQ multiplex PCR; TCRdb's copy keeps in-frame clones and lacks some. The repertoire includes 78,000 or so clones, around 88% of them detected once, and around 21% sits in the top ten. Source: peripheral blood, taken on day 0 of AZD1222 vaccination. The rearrangement links TRBV11-2 to TRBJ2-7; D is undetermined. This sequence was found in an adult in good health. CDR3 sequence: CASSPQTLSYEQYF. CDR3 in DNA: TGTGCCAGCAGCCCCCAGACCCTCTCCTACGAGCAGTACTTC.